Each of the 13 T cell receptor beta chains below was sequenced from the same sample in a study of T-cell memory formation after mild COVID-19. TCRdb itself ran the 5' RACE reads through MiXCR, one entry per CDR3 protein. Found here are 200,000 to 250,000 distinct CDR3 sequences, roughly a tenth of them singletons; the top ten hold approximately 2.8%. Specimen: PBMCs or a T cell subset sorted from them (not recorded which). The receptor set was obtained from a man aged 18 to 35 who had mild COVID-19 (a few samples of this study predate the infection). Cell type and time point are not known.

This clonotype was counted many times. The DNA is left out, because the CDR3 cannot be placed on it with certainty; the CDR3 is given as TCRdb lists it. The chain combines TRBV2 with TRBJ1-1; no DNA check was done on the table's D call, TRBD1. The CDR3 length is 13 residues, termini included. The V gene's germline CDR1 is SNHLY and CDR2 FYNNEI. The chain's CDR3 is CASSVDFGQGSFF.

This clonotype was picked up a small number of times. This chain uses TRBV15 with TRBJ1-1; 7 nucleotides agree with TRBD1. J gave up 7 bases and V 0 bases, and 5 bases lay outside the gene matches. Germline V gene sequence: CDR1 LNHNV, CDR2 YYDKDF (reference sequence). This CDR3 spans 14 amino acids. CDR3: CATSRDRWDSEAFF. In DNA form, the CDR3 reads TGTGCCACCAGCAGAGATAGGTGGGACAGTGAAGCTTTCTTT.

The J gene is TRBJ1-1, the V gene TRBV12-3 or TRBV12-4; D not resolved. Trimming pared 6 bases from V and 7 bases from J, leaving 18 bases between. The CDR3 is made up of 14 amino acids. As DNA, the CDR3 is TGTGCCAGCAGCCCCAGTTCGGCGGCCGTTGAAGCTTTCTTT. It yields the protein CASSPSSAAVEAFF.

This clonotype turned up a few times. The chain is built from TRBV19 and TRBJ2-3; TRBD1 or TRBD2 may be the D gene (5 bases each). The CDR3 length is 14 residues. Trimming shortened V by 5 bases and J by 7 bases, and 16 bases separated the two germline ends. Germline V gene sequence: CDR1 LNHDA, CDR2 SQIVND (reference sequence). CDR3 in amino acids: CASSSHQGRNTQYF. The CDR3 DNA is TGTGCCAGTAGTTCCCACCAGGGACGGAATACGCAGTATTTT.

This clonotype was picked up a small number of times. For the CDR3, the DNA is TGCGCCAGCAGACGGGAAGGGTACGAGCAGTACTTC. Protein sequence: CASRREGYEQYF. The V and J genes are TRBV5-1 and TRBJ2-7; D is possibly TRBD2 (5 bases). The germline gives CDR1 SGHRS, CDR2 YFSETQ. V gave up 5 bases and J gave up 4 bases, with 10 bases separating them. CDR3 size: 12 residues.

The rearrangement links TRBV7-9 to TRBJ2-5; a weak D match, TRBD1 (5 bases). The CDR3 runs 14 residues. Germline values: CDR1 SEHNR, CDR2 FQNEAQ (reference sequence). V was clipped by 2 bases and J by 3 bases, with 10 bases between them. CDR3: CASSLQSGKETQYF. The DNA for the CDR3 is TGTGCCAGCAGCTTACAGTCAGGGAAAGAGACCCAGTACTTC. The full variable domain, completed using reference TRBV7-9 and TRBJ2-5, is DTGVSQNPRHKITKRGQNVTFRCDPISEHNRLYWYRQTLGQGPEFLTYFQNEAQLEKSRLLSDRFSAERPKGSFSTLEIQRTEQGDSAMYLCASSLQSGKETQYFGPGTRLLVL.

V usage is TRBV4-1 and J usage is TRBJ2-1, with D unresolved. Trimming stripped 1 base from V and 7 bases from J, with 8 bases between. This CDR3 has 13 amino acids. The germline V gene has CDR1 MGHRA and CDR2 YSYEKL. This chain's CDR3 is CASSQVSMNEQFF. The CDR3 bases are TGCGCCAGCAGCCAAGTTTCGATGAATGAGCAGTTCTTC.

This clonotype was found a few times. The CDR3 reads CASSLARIQGWDTGELFF. In nucleotides, the CDR3 is TGTGCCAGCAGCTTAGCCCGAATACAGGGGTGGGACACCGGGGAGCTGTTTTTT. The V and J genes are TRBV7-8 and TRBJ2-2; 7 nucleotides agree with TRBD1. V was pared by 0 bases and J by 3 bases, with 10 bases of the junction left unmatched. The germline gives CDR1 SGHVS, CDR2 FQNEAQ. The CDR3 runs to 18 residues.

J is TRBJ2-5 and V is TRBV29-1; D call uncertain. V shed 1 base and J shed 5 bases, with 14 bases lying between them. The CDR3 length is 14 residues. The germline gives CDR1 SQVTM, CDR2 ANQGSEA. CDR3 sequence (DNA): TGCAGCGTTGAAGTCAGTCCAGGTAGTGAGACCCAGTACTTC. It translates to CSVEVSPGSETQYF.

The CDR3 DNA sequence: TGTGCCAGCAGCCGACTAGCGGGGGCCAGCTACGAGCAGTACTTC. Protein sequence: CASSRLAGASYEQYF. This chain joins TRBV11-2 and TRBJ2-7; 12 bases match TRBD2. J lost 3 bases, V lost 5 bases, and 5 bases had no gene match. From germline, CDR1 is SGHAT and CDR2 FQNNGV. This CDR3 is 15 amino acids long.

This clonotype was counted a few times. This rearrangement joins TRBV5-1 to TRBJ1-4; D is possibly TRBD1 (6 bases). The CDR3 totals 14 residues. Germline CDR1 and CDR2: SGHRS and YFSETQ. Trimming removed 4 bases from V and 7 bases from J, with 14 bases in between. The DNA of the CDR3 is TGCGCCAGCAGCACGGACAGTTCCACTGAAAAACTGTTTTTT. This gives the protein CASSTDSSTEKLFF. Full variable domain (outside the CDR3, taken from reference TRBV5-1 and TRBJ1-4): KAGVTQTPRYLIKTRGQQVTLSCSPISGHRSVSWYQQTPGQGLQFLFEYFSETQRNKGNFPGRFSGRQFSNSRSEMNVSTLELGDSALYLCASSTDSSTEKLFFGSGTQLSVL.

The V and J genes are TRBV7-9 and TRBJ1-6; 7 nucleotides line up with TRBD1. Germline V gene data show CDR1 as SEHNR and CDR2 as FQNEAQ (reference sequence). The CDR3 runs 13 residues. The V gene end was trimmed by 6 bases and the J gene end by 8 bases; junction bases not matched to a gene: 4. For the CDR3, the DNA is TGTGCCAGCAGTTCTCAGGGGGATTCACCCCTCCACTTT. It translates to CASSSQGDSPLHF.

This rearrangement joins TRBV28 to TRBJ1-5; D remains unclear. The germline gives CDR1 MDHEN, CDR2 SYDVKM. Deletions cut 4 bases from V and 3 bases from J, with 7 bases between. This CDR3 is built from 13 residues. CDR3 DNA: TGTGCCAGCAGTTGGGCAGTCAATCAGCCCCAGCATTTT. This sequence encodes CASSWAVNQPQHF. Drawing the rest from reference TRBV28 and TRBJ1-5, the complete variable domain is DVKVTQSSRYLVKRTGEKVFLECVQDMDHENMFWYRQDPGLGLRLIYFSYDVKMKEKGDIPEGYSVSREKKERFSLILESASTNQTSMYLCASSWAVNQPQHFGDGTRLSIL.